These 19 T cell receptor beta chains were all obtained from the same sample, sequenced in a study of blood T cell repertoires in COVID-19. Some clones are missing from TCRdb's copy, which holds only in-frame ones; the method was immunoSEQ multiplex PCR. Of fewer than 350,000 clones in the sample, 81% were seen once. The source material was peripheral blood. The receptors here all came from an older woman with active or convalescent COVID-19.

Regarding this clone: Other DNA sequences in the same sample also yield this CDR3. CDR3 in amino acids: CASSPGTVNQETQYF. As DNA, the CDR3 is TGTGCCAGCTCACCAGGGACAGTTAACCAAGAGACCCAGTACTTC. The rearrangement uses TRBV18 and TRBJ2-5, with 7 bases lining up with TRBD1. The trim removed 2 bases at V and 0 bases at J, leaving 3 bases unmatched. From germline, CDR1 is KGHSH and CDR2 LQKENI. The CDR3 spans 15 residues. Drawing the rest from reference TRBV18 and TRBJ2-5, the complete variable domain is NAGVMQNPRHLVRRRGQEARLRCSPMKGHSHVYWYRQLPEEGLKFMVYLQKENIIDESGMPKERFSAEFPKEGPSILRIQQVVRGDSAAYFCASSPGTVNQETQYFGPGTRLLVL.

The rearrangement links TRBV20-1 to TRBJ1-4; D is perhaps TRBD1 (6 bases). The CDR3 loop spans 14 amino acids. Germline V gives CDR1 DFQATT, CDR2 SNEGSKA (reference sequence). V lost 3 bases and J lost 5, with 13 bases in between. This CDR3 reads CSASPGGRNEKLFF. The CDR3 coding sequence is TGCAGTGCTAGTCCGGGGGGCAGGAATGAAAAACTGTTTTTT.

The J gene is TRBJ1-1, the V gene TRBV9; 10 nucleotides agree with TRBD1. Looked up from germline, CDR1 is SGDLS and CDR2 is YYNGEE. The CDR3 spans 15 residues. The ends lost 4 bases at V and 8 bases at J; junction bases unmatched: 11. The CDR3: CASSPNVPGQGEAFF. CDR3 sequence (DNA): TGTGCCAGCAGCCCTAACGTCCCGGGACAGGGGGAAGCTTTCTTT.

V usage is TRBV5-1 and J usage is TRBJ1-2, with 9 bases aligning to TRBD1. Losses at the gene ends were 5 bases for V and 6 bases for J; bases not matched to a gene: 5. The germline CDR1 and CDR2 sequences are SGHRS and YFSETQ. CDR3 length equals 13 residues. CDR3 loop: CASRSTGGHGYTF. CDR3 DNA: TGCGCCAGCAGATCTACAGGGGGCCATGGCTACACCTTC.

The chain recombines TRBV5-1 with TRBJ2-3; tentatively, D is TRBD1 (6 bases). CDR3 size: 17 residues. CDR1 is SGHRS and CDR2 is YFSETQ in the germline V gene. V was clipped by 0 bases and J by 0 bases, with 14 bases between them. The CDR3 nucleotides are TGCGCCAGCAGCTTGGCCCAGGGGCAGGGGAGCACAGATACGCAGTATTTT. Amino acid sequence: CASSLAQGQGSTDTQYF.

The chain employs TRBV5-5 and TRBJ2-3, with D unresolved. This CDR3 contains 12 residues. Trimming took off 4 bases at V and 10 bases at J, with 13 bases between the two ends. The germline CDR1 and CDR2 sequences are SGHKS and YYEKEE (reference sequence). The CDR3 loop reads CASSRLSYAQYF. Written as DNA, the CDR3 is TGTGCCAGCAGCCGCCTGAGTTACGCGCAGTATTTT. The entire variable domain, with the rest obtained from reference TRBV5-5 and TRBJ2-3, is as follows: DAGVTQSPTHLIKTRGQQVTLRCSPISGHKSVSWYQQVLGQGPQFIFQYYEKEERGRGNFPDRFSARQFPNYSSELNVNALLLGDSALYLCASSRLSYAQYFGPGTRLTVL.

The DNA for the CDR3 is TGCAGCGTTGGGGTCCCGGGGGGTAGGATGAACACTGAAGCTTTCTTT. It codes for CSVGVPGGRMNTEAFF. This chain links TRBV29-1 with TRBJ1-1, with D maybe TRBD1 (5 bases). Germline V gene data show CDR1 as SQVTM and CDR2 as ANQGSEA. V was shortened by 4 bases and J by 0 bases, with 18 bases between the two germline ends. The CDR3 is 16 residues long.

J is TRBJ2-3 and V is TRBV7-9; D ambiguous. The CDR3 is 14 amino acids. V lost 3 bases to trimming and J lost 1 base, with 8 bases between them. CDR1 is SEHNR, CDR2 FQNEAQ, per germline (reference sequence). The CDR3 nucleotides read TGTGCCAGCAGCTTTAGTGCGGGCACAGATACGCAGTATTTT. It codes for CASSFSAGTDTQYF.

The rearrangement joins TRBV3-1 (or the pseudogene TRBV3-2) to TRBJ1-2; 8 positions match TRBD1. The junction had 8 bases not matched to a gene; V was cut back by 0 bases and J by 8 bases. CDR1 and CDR2 from the germline V gene are LGHDT and YNNKEL (reference sequence). This CDR3 has 15 amino acids. CDR3 nucleotide sequence: TGTGCCAGCAGCCAAGATCCCGGACAGGGAGGAGGCTACACCTTC. Its translation: CASSQDPGQGGGYTF.

The rearrangement links TRBV9 to TRBJ2-7; 10 nucleotides align to TRBD2. Losses at the gene ends were 1 base for V and 2 bases for J; bases not matched to a gene: 9. The CDR3 consists of 17 residues. The germline gives CDR1 SGDLS, CDR2 YYNGEE. The CDR3 here is CASSVYLAGAHPYEQYF. The DNA of the CDR3 is TGTGCCAGCAGCGTATACCTAGCGGGGGCTCATCCCTACGAGCAGTACTTC.

The chain joins TRBV9 to TRBJ2-3; D is unresolved. The ends were cut back, 0 bases at V and 6 bases at J, with 14 bases in the middle. CDR1 and CDR2 from the germline V gene are SGDLS and YYNGEE. CDR3 length equals 15 residues. CDR3 sequence: CASSVANTMGDTQYF. CDR3 nucleotides: TGTGCCAGCAGCGTAGCTAACACCATGGGCGATACGCAGTATTTT.

The rearrangement uses TRBV21-1 and TRBJ2-6; no check of the table's D call, TRBD1, against the DNA was made. TRBV21-1 constitutes a pseudogene. CDR3 size: 17 residues. The CDR3: CASSTEGRVYGANVLTF. Written as DNA, the CDR3 is TGTGCCAGCAGCACTGAAGGCAGGGTTTATGGGGCCAACGTCCTGACTTTC.

The chain has TRBV18 and TRBJ1-2, with a tentative D call TRBD1 (6 bases). Germline V gene data show CDR1 as KGHSH and CDR2 as LQKENI. The CDR3 runs to 15 residues. The V gene lost 1 base and the J gene lost 0 bases, with 9 bases spanning the gap. This CDR3 reads CASSPREGANYGYTF. CDR3 DNA sequence: TGTGCCAGCTCACCACGGGAGGGGGCTAACTATGGCTACACCTTC.

V and J are TRBV27 and TRBJ2-3; TRBD1 might be the D (6 bases). This CDR3 region has 13 residues. Germline assignment: CDR1 MNHEY and CDR2 SMNVEV (reference sequence). The ends were cut back, 4 bases at V and 1 base at J, with 6 bases in the middle. CDR3 protein: CASSWTGTDTQYF. The CDR3 nucleotides read TGTGCCAGCAGTTGGACAGGCACAGATACGCAGTATTTT.

The V gene is TRBV27, the J gene TRBJ2-5, with D possibly matching TRBD2 (6 bases). The CDR3 loop spans 12 amino acids. V lost 4 bases, J lost 7 bases, and 10 bases lay in between. Looked up from germline, CDR1 is MNHEY and CDR2 is SMNVEV (reference sequence). In DNA form, the CDR3 reads TGTGCCAGCAGTTCCGTCGGGGGGACCCAGTACTTC. This translates into CASSSVGGTQYF.

The J gene is TRBJ1-3, the V gene TRBV5-1; D may be TRBD1 (5 bases). CDR1 SGHRS and CDR2 YFSETQ come from the germline V gene. This CDR3 has 16 amino acids. V shed 0 bases and J shed 2 bases, with 12 bases lying between them. The CDR3 spells CASSLVLGAPGNTIYF. CDR3 nucleotide sequence: TGCGCCAGCAGCTTGGTCCTTGGGGCCCCTGGAAACACCATATATTTT.

About this clone: The germline gene is not matched at one end of the junction; a read error may be the cause. J is TRBJ1-6 and V is TRBV5-5; tentative D call: TRBD1 (6 bases). Per the germline V gene, CDR1 is SGHKS and CDR2 is YYEKEE (reference sequence). CDR3 length equals 13 residues. The CDR3 nucleotides are TGTGCCAGCAGCTTGGGGGCGGGGGGCGTCTCTCGCTTT. Encoded protein: CASSLGAGGVSRF.

In DNA form, the CDR3 reads TGTGCCAGCAGTTCAAGGGACAGGGTTCGGGTAGCGGGGGGGGAGATAGATACGCAGTATTTT. Amino acids: CASSSRDRVRVAGGEIDTQYF. The gene calls are TRBV7-8 and TRBJ2-3; 11 nucleotides align to TRBD2. The CDR3 is 21 residues long. J was trimmed by 5 bases and V by 6 bases; bases with no gene match: 25. Germline V gene data show CDR1 as SGHVS and CDR2 as FQNEAQ.

V and J are TRBV6-2 or TRBV6-3 and TRBJ2-7; 7 nucleotides line up with TRBD2. The CDR3 sequence is 14 residues long. With V trimmed by 3 bases and J by 1 base, 3 bases remained unmatched. CDR1 is MNHEY, CDR2 SVGEGT, per germline. The CDR3 coding sequence is TGTGCCAGCAGTTATGGGGGGGTATCCTACGAGCAGTACTTC. Encoded protein: CASSYGGVSYEQYF.